Sequencing of this T cell receptor beta chain was carried out in a study of early T cells in non-severe SARS-CoV-2 infection. Looking at the study overall: The study sequenced bulk RNA from unsorted whole blood, with chains unpaired.

The germline V gene encodes CDR1 SGHRS and CDR2 YFSETQ. V lost 0 bases and J 4 bases, leaving 10 bases between the germline ends. This CDR3 comprises 14 residues. cDNA molecules, individually, were tagged with unique molecular identifiers. TCRdb processed the 5' RACE reads anew with MiXCR; each CDR3 protein has one entry. This sample yields 25,000 to 35,000 distinct CDR3 sequences, of which less than 4.5% are seen a single time; over 9.5% belongs to the top ten. Specimen: whole blood. The TCR originated in an adult who was a healthcare worker with PCR-confirmed SARS-CoV-2 infection or an uninfected control (not recorded which). The chain recombines TRBV5-1 with TRBJ1-2; D gene unclear. CDR3 coding DNA: TGCGCCAGCAGCTTGGGAGGCCAAGCCTATGGCTACACCTTC. This codes for CASSLGGQAYGYTF.